These T cell receptor beta chains were read from a single sample in a study of cytomegalovirus exposure and HLA in healthy donors. Data came from immunoSEQ multiplex PCR; TCRdb stores just in-frame clones and leaves some out. The sample holds some 110,000 clones. Sequencing used PBMCs. The receptors stem from a middle-aged man in good health and CMV-seropositive. Both conserved end residues are part of each CDR3. The order of the fields is CDR3 protein, CDR3 DNA, J gene, V gene, D gene. D genes are given only for firm matches.

CAISSPKGDSYEQYF,TGTGCCATCAGTTCCCCTAAGGGGGACTCCTACGAGCAGTACTTC,TRBJ2-7,TRBV10-3,NA
CASSLDGADRQPQHF,TGTGCCAGCAGCTTAGATGGTGCGGACAGGCAGCCCCAGCATTTT,TRBJ1-5,TRBV7-2,TRBD1
CASSIGRGTGKTQPQHF,TGTGCCAGTAGTATAGGAAGAGGGACAGGTAAAACTCAGCCCCAGCATTTT,TRBJ1-5,TRBV19,TRBD1
CASSRTSGRVSDTQYF,TGTGCCAGCAGCCGGACTAGCGGGAGGGTTTCGGATACGCAGTATTTT,TRBJ2-3,TRBV11-2,TRBD2
CASLSHSTGEQFF,TGTGCCAGCCTCTCGCACTCCACCGGTGAGCAGTTCTTC,TRBJ2-1,TRBV2,NA
CASTTGGNSYEQYF,TGTGCCAGCACTACAGGGGGCAACTCCTACGAGCAGTACTTC,TRBJ2-7,TRBV28,TRBD1
CASSRRPSGGEAFF,TGTGCCAGCAGTCGGCGGCCCTCCGGGGGTGAAGCTTTCTTT,TRBJ1-1,TRBV27,NA
CASSFPFGSWNEQFF,TGTGCCAGCAGTTTTCCGTTCGGGAGTTGGAATGAGCAGTTCTTC,TRBJ2-1,TRBV28,NA
CASSVAGQGANVLTF,TGTGCCAGCAGCGTAGCCGGACAGGGGGCCAACGTCCTGACTTTC,TRBJ2-6,TRBV9,NA
CASSSGLAGGYEQYF,TGTGCCAGCAGCTCGGGACTAGCGGGAGGGTACGAGCAGTACTTC,TRBJ2-7,TRBV11-3,TRBD2
CATSRESSAGYGYTF,TGTGCCACCAGCAGAGAATCGTCGGCAGGCTATGGCTACACCTTC,TRBJ1-2,TRBV15,NA
CASSPRVSGRYEQYF,TGTGCCAGCAGTCCCCGTGTTAGCGGGAGATACGAGCAGTACTTC,TRBJ2-7,TRBV28,TRBD2
CASSYGQGGPQHF,TGTGCCAGCAGTTACGGACAGGGGGGGCCCCAGCATTTT,TRBJ1-5,TRBV6-5,TRBD1
CASSLVQGPQPQHF,TGTGCCAGCAGCTTAGTTCAGGGGCCTCAGCCCCAGCATTTT,TRBJ1-5,TRBV7-2,NA
CASSSSAGTEAFF,TGCGCCAGCAGCTCAAGCGCGGGCACTGAAGCTTTCTTT,TRBJ1-1,TRBV4-3,NA
CASSYSGGKKTQYF,TGTGCCAGCAGTTACTCCGGCGGGAAAAAGACGCAGTATTTT,TRBJ2-3,TRBV6-6,NA
CATSRDRGPTDTQYF,TGTGCCACCAGCAGGGACAGGGGACCCACAGATACGCAGTATTTT,TRBJ2-3,TRBV15,TRBD1